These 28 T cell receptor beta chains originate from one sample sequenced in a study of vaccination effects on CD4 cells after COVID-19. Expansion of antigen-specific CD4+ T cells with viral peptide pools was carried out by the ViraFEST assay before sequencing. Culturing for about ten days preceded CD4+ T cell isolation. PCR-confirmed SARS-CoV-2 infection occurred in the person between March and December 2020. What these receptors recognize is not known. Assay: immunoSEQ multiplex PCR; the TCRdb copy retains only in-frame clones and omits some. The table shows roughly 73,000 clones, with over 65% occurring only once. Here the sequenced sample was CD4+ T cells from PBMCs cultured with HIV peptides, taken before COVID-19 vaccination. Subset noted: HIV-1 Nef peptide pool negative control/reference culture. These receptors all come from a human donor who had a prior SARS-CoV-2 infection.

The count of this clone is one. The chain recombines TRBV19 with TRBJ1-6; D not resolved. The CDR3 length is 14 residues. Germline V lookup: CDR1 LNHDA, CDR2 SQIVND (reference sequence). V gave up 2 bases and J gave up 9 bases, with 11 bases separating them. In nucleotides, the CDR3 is TGTGCCAGTAGTATAATTGGAGTGGGTTCACCCCTCCACTTT. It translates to CASSIIGVGSPLHF.

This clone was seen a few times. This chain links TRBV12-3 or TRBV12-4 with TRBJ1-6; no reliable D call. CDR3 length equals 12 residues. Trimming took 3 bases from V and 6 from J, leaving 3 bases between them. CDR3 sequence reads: CASSFLNSPLHF. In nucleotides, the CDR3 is TGTGCCAGCAGTTTCCTTAATTCACCCCTCCACTTT.

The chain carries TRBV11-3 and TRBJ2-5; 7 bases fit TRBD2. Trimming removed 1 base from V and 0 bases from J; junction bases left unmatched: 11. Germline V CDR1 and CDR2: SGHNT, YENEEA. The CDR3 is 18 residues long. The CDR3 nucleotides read TGTGCCAGCAGCTTAGGTGTCGCGGGAGCGGCCGACCAAGAGACCCAGTACTTC. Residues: CASSLGVAGAADQETQYF.

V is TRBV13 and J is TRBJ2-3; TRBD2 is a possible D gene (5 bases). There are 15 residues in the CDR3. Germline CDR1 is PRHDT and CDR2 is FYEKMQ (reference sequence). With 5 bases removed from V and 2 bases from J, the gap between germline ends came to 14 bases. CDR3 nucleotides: TGTGCCAGCAGCGCACTAGGAGGATCCACAGATACGCAGTATTTT. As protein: CASSALGGSTDTQYF.

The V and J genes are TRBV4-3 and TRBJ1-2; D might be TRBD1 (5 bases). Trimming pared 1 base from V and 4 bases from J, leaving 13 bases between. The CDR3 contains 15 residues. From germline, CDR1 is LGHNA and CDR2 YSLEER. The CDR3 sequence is CASSQAWGSGYGYTF. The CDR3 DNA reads TGCGCCAGCAGCCAAGCGTGGGGCAGCGGCTATGGCTACACCTTC.

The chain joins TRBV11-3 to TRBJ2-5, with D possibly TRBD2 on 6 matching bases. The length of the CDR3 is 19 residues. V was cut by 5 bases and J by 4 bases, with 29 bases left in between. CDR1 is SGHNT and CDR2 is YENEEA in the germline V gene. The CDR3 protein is CASSLFAGRGQRVPETQYF. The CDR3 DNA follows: TGTGCCAGCAGCCTGTTCGCAGGGCGAGGCCAGCGGGTTCCAGAGACCCAGTACTTC.

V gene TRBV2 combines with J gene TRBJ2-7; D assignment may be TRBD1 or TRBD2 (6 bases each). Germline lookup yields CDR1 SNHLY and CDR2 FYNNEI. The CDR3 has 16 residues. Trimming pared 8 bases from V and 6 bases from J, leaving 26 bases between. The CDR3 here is CASCAHPGAFYLEQYF. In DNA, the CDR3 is TGTGCCAGCTGTGCCCACCCGGGGGCGTTTTACCTCGAGCAGTACTTC.

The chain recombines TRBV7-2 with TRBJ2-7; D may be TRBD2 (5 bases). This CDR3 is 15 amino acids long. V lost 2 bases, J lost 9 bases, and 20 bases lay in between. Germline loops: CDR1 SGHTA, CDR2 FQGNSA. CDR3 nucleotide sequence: TGTGCCAGCAGCTTAATGGGGAGCGGTCTTGAGGCGCAGTACTTC. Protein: CASSLMGSGLEAQYF.

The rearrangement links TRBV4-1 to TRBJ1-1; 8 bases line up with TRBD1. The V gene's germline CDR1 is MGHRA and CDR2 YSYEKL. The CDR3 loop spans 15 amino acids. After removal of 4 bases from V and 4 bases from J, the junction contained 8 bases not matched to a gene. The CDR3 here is CASSPNSRGLTEAFF. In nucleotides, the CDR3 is TGCGCCAGCAGCCCCAATTCCAGGGGGCTCACTGAAGCTTTCTTT.

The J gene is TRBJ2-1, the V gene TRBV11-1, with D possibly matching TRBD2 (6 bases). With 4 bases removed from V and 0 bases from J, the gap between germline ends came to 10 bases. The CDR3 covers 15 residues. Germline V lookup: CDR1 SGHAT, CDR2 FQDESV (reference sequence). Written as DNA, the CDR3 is TGTGCCAGCAGCTCGGGACTCCCCTCCTACAATGAGCAGTTCTTC. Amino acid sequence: CASSSGLPSYNEQFF.

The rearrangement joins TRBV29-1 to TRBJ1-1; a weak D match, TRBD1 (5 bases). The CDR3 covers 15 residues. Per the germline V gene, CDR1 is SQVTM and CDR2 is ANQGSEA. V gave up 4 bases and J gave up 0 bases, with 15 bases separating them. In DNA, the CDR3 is TGCAGCGTTGTCGGAGGTTGGGGGATGAACACTGAAGCTTTCTTT. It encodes CSVVGGWGMNTEAFF.

CDR3 amino acids: CSVALLNNEQFF. CDR3 DNA: TGCAGCGTTGCGCTACTGAACAATGAGCAGTTCTTC. V is TRBV29-1 and J is TRBJ2-1; D call uncertain. V lost 4 bases to trimming and J lost 5 bases, with 9 bases between them. CDR3 length equals 12 residues. CDR1 and CDR2 from the germline V gene are SQVTM and ANQGSEA.

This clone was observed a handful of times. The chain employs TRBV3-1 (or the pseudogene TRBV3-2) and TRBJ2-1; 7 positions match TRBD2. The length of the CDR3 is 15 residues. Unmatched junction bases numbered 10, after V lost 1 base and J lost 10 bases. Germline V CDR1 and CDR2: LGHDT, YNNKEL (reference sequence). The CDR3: CASSQAAGITGEQFF. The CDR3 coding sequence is TGTGCCAGCAGCCAAGCAGCGGGGATCACAGGCGAGCAGTTCTTC.

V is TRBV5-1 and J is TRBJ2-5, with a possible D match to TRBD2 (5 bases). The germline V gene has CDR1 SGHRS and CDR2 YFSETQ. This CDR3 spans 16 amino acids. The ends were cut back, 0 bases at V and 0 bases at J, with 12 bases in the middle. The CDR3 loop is CASSLGARADQETQYF. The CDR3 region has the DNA TGCGCCAGCAGCTTGGGGGCGAGAGCGGACCAAGAGACCCAGTACTTC.

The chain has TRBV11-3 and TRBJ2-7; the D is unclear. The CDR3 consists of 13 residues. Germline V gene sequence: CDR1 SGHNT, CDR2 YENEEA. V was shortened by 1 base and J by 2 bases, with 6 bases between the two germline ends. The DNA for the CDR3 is TGTGCCAGCAGCTTAGCACCTACCTACGAGCAGTACTTC. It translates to CASSLAPTYEQYF. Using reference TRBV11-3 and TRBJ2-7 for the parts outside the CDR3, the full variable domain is EAGVVQSPRYKIIEKKQPVAFWCNPISGHNTLYWYLQNLGQGPELLIRYENEEAVDDSQLPKDRFSAERLKGVDSTLKIQPAELGDSAVYLCASSLAPTYEQYFGPGTRLTVT.

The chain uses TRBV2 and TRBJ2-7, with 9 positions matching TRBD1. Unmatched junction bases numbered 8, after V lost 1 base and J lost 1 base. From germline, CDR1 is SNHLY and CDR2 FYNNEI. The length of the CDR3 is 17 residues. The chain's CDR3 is CASSEEGTGRGSYEQYF. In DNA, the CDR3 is TGTGCCAGCAGTGAAGAAGGGACAGGGAGGGGGTCCTACGAGCAGTACTTC.

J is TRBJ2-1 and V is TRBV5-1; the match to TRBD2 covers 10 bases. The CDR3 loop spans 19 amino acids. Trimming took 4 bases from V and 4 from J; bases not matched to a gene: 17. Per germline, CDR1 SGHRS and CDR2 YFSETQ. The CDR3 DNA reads TGCGCCAGCAGCCGTACAAGCGGGGGGGCCCTCAGACTTTACAATGAGCAGTTCTTC. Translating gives CASSRTSGGALRLYNEQFF. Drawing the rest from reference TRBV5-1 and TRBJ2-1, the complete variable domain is KAGVTQTPRYLIKTRGQQVTLSCSPISGHRSVSWYQQTPGQGLQFLFEYFSETQRNKGNFPGRFSGRQFSNSRSEMNVSTLELGDSALYLCASSRTSGGALRLYNEQFFGPGTRLTVL.

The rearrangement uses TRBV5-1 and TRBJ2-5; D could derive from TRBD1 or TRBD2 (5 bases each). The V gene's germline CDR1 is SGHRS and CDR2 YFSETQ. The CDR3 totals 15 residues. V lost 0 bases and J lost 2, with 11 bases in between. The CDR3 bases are TGCGCCAGCAGCTTGGGGGAGACAGCGCAAGAGACCCAGTACTTC. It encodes CASSLGETAQETQYF.

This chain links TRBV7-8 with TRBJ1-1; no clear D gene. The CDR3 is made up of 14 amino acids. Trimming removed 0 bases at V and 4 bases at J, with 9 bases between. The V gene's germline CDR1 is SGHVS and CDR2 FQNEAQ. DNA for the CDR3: TGTGCCAGCAGCTTAGCCCTGGTGATCACTGAAGCTTTCTTT. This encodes CASSLALVITEAFF.

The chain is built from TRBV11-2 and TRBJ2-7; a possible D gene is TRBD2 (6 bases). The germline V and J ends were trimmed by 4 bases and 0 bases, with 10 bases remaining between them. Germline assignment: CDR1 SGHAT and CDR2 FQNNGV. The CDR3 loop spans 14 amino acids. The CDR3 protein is CASSYYGGSYEQYF. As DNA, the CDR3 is TGTGCCAGCAGCTACTACGGGGGCTCCTACGAGCAGTACTTC.

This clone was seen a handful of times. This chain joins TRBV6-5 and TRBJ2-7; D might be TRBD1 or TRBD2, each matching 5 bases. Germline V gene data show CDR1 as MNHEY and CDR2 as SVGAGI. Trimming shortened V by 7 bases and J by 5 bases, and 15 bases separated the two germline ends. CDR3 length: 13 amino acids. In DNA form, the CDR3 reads TGTGCCAGCACCCTCCCCGGGACGGACGAGCAGTACTTC. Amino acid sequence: CASTLPGTDEQYF.

For the CDR3, the DNA is TGTGCCAGCAGCCGAAACCCGGTCTCCTACGAGCAGTACTTC. As protein: CASSRNPVSYEQYF. The genes are TRBV9 and TRBJ2-7; D is undetermined. CDR1 and CDR2 (germline): SGDLS, YYNGEE. CDR3 size: 14 residues. V was trimmed by 4 bases and J by 0 bases, leaving 11 bases between them.

The CDR3 DNA sequence: TGTGCCAGCAGCGTAGGGGACTACAATCAGCCCCAGCATTTT. This translates into CASSVGDYNQPQHF. This chain joins TRBV9 and TRBJ1-5, with TRBD1 as a possible D gene (5 bases). The CDR3 length is 14 residues. Germline lookup yields CDR1 SGDLS and CDR2 YYNGEE. With 0 bases removed from V and 3 bases from J, the gap between germline ends came to 7 bases.

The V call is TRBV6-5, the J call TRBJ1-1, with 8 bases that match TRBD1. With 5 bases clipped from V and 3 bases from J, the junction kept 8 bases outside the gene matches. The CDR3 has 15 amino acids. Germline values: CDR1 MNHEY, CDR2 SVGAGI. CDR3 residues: CASSQWTGWDTEAFF. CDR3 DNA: TGTGCCAGCAGTCAGTGGACAGGGTGGGACACTGAAGCTTTCTTT.

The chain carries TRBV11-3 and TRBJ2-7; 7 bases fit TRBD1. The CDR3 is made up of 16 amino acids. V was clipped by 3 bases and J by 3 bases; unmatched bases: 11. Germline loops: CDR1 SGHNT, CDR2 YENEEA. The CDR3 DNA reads TGTGCCAGCAGCTTGGCGATCGACAGGGTCGGCTACGAGCAGTACTTC. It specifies CASSLAIDRVGYEQYF.

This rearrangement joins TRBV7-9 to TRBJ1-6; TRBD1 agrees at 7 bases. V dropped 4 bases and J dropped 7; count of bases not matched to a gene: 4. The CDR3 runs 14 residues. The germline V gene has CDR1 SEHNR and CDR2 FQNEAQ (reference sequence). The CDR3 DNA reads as TGTGCCAGCAGCTCTACAGGGGCCAATTCACCCCTCCACTTT. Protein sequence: CASSSTGANSPLHF.

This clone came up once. This CDR3 reads CASSPPANQPTGELFF. The CDR3 bases are TGTGCCAGCTCACCACCGGCAAACCAACCTACCGGGGAGCTGTTTTTT. The genes are TRBV18 and TRBJ2-2; the D is unclear. V was clipped by 0 bases and J by 5 bases, with 13 bases between them. This CDR3 region has 16 residues. Germline CDR1 reads KGHSH; CDR2 reads LQKENI. The entire variable domain, with the rest obtained from reference TRBV18 and TRBJ2-2, is as follows: NAGVMQNPRHLVRRRGQEARLRCSPMKGHSHVYWYRQLPEEGLKFMVYLQKENIIDESGMPKERFSAEFPKEGPSILRIQQVVRGDSAAYFCASSPPANQPTGELFFGEGSRLTVL.

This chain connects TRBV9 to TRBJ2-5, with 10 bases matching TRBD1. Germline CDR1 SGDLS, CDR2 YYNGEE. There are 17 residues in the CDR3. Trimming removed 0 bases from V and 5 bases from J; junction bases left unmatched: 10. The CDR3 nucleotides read TGTGCCAGCAGCGTAGGTCGGGACAGGGGCTACTTCGAGACCCAGTACTTC. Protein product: CASSVGRDRGYFETQYF.